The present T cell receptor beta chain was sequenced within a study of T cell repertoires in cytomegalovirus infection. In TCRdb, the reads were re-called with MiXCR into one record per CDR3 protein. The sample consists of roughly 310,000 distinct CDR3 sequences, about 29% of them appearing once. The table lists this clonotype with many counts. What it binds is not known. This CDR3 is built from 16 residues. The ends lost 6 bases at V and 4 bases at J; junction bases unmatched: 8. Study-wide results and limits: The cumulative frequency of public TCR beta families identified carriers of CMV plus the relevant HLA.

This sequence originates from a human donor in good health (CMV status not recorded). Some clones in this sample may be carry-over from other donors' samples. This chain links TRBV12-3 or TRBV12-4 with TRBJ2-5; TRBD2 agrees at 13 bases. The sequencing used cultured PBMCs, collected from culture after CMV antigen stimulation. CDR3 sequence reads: CASSPRLAGGVETQYF. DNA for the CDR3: TGTGCCAGCAGCCCGCGACTAGCGGGAGGTGTAGAGACCCAGTACTTC.